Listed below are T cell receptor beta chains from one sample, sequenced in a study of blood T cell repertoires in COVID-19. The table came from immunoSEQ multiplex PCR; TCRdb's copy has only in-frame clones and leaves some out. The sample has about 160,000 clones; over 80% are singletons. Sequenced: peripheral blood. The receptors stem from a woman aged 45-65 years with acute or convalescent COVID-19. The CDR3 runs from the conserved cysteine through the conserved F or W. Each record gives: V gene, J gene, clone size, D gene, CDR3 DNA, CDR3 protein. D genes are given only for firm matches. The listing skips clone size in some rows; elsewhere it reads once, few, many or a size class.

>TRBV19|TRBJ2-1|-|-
TGTGCCAGTAGTATTGAGCGGGACAATGAGCAGTTCTTC
CASSIERDNEQFF
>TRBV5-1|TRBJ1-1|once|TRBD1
TGCGCCAGCAGCACGACAGGGGAGACTGAAGCTTTCTTT
CASSTTGETEAFF
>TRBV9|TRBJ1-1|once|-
TGTGCCAGCCCCGCAGTTGGCTTTTTCACTGAAGCTTTCTTT
CASPAVGFFTEAFF
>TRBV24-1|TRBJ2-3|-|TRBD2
TGTGCCACCAGTATGGGGGGGGATACGCAGTATTTT
CATSMGGDTQYF
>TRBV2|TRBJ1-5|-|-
TGTGCCAGCGGGACAATCGGTAGCAATCAGCCCCAGCATTTT
CASGTIGSNQPQHF
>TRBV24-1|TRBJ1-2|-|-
TGTGCCACCAGTGACTTTACAGGGAACTATGGCTACACCTTC
CATSDFTGNYGYTF
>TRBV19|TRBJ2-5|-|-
TGTGCCAGTAGTACCGGGGTCCCAGAGACCCAGTACTTC
CASSTGVPETQYF
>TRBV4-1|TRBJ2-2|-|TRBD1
TGCGCCAGCAGCCGCCCCGGACAGGGGGGATTT
CASSRPGQGGF
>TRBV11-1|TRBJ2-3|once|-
TGTGCCAGCAGCACTAGACCCCCCAGCACAGATACGCAGTATTTT
CASSTRPPSTDTQYF
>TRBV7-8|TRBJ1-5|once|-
TGTGCCAGCAGCGCTGGGGAGGGGGGATGGAATCAGCCCCAGCATTTT
CASSAGEGGWNQPQHF
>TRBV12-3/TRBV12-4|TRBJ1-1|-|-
TGTGCCAGCAGTTTAAGCATTCGGGCTTTCTTT
CASSLSIRAFF
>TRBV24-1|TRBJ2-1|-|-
TGTGCCATCGCCCCGGGGGAGCATGAGCAGTTCTTC
CAIAPGEHEQFF
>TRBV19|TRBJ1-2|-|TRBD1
TGTGCCAGTTCCCTGGGACAGGGGGCGTATGGCTACACCTTC
CASSLGQGAYGYTF
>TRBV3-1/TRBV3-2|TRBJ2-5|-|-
TGTGCCAGCAGCCAAGGACTAGGAGAGACCCAGTACTTC
CASSQGLGETQYF
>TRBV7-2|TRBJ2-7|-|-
TGTGCCAGCAGCTCTCGGACAAGATACTACGAGCAGTACTTC
CASSSRTRYYEQYF
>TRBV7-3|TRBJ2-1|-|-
TGTGCCAGCAGTTTCACCCGGACAAGCTCCTACAATGAGCAGTTCTTC
CASSFTRTSSYNEQFF
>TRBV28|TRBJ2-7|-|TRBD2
TGTGCCAACACCCGGGACTACCTCTACGAGCAGTACTTC
CANTRDYLYEQYF
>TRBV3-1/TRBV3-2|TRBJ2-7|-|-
TGTGCCAGCAGCCAAGCGGGGGGCCCCTACGAGCAGTACTTC
CASSQAGGPYEQYF
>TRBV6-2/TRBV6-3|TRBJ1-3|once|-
TGTGCCAGCAGCCGGGGAGACTCTGGAAACACCATATATTTT
CASSRGDSGNTIYF
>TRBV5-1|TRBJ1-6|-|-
TGCGCCAGCAGCTTGGGGGAGGGCCCTACCTCCTACTATAATTCACCCCTCCACTTT
CASSLGEGPTSYYNSPLHF
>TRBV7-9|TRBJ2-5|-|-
TGTGCCAGCAGATACGCGGAGGGGCAAGAGACCCAGTACTTC
CASRYAEGQETQYF
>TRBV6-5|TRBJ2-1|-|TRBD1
TGTGCCAGCAGACACGGGACAGCAGGCTACAATGAGCAGTTCTTC
CASRHGTAGYNEQFF
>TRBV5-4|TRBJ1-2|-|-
TGTGCCAGCAGCTTGTGGCAGTCTTCTGGCTACACCTTC
CASSLWQSSGYTF
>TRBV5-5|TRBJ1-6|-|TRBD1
TGTGCCAGCAGCGTTCAGACAGGGTGGAATTCACCCCTCCACTTT
CASSVQTGWNSPLHF
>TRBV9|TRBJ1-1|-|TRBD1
TGTGCCAGCAGCGTAGGACAGGGAAACACTGAAGCTTTCTTT
CASSVGQGNTEAFF
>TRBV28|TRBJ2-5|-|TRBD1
TGTGCCAGCATCGAGACAGGGAGAGAGACCCAGTACTTC
CASIETGRETQYF
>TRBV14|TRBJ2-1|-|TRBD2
TGTGCCAGAACACCTGTCAACTCTAGCGGGGGGGCAAATGAGCAGTTCTTC
CARTPVNSSGGANEQFF
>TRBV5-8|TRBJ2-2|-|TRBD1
TGTGCCAGCAGCCCCGGGACAGGGGAAGACGGGGAGCTGTTTTTT
CASSPGTGEDGELFF
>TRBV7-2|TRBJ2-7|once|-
TGTGCCAGCAGCTTAGAGGACAAGAAGCAGTACTTC
CASSLEDKKQYF
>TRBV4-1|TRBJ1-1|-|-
TGCGCCAGCAGCCAAGAGGCGGCGAACACTGAAGCTTTCTTT
CASSQEAANTEAFF
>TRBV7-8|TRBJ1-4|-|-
TGTGCCAGCAGCTTAGTCCCAGGAGAAAAACTGTTTTTT
CASSLVPGEKLFF
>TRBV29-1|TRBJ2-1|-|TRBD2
TGCAGCGTGACTAGCCGGGAGGGTGAGCAGTTCTTC
CSVTSREGEQFF
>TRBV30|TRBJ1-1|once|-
TGTGCCTGGAGTAGAGTGAACACTGAAGCTTTCTTT
CAWSRVNTEAFF
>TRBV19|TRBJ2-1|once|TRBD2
TGTGCCAGTAGTATATTTGTAGCGGGGTACAATGAGCAGTTCTTC
CASSIFVAGYNEQFF
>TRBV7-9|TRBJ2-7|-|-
TGTGCCAGCAGCTTAGCTCGGGAAGGCTACGAGCAGTACTTC
CASSLAREGYEQYF
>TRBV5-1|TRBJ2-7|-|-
TGCGCCAGCAGCTTAGGGGTCTACGAGCAGTACTTC
CASSLGVYEQYF
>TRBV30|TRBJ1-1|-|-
TGTGCCTGGAGCAAGGGGCGCAGGACTGAAGCTTTCTTT
CAWSKGRRTEAFF
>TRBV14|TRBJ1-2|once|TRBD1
TGTGCCAGCAGCCGCCCAGGGGGCGCATCGGTTGGCTACACCTTC
CASSRPGGASVGYTF
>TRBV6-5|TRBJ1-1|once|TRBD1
TGTGCCAGCAGTCACCAGGGGGACACTGAAGCTTTCTTT
CASSHQGDTEAFF
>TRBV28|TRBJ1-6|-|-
TGTGCCAGCATGGGGGGGCGTCTAACCAATTCACCCCTCCACTTT
CASMGGRLTNSPLHF
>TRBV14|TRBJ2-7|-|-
TGTGCCAGCAGCCAAGATCGGAAGGGAGGCGACGAGCAGTACTTC
CASSQDRKGGDEQYF
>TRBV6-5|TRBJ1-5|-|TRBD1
TGTGCCAGCAGTTACTCGACAGGGGGCATGGCCCAGCATTTT
CASSYSTGGMAQHF
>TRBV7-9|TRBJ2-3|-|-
TGTGCCAGCAGCCCCGAACGCGGGGCGGTCACAGATACGCAGTATTTT
CASSPERGAVTDTQYF
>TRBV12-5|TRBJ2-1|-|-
TGTGCTAGTGGTTTGAAGGCGAATGGGCTTGGTGAGCAGTTCTTC
CASGLKANGLGEQFF
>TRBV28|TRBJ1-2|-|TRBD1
TGTGCCAGCAGTTCCGGACAGGGGGCCTATGGCTACACCTTC
CASSSGQGAYGYTF
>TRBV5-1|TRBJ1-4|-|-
TGCGCCAGCAGCTCCGAGACAGTAGCTGGTGAAAAACTGTTTTTT
CASSSETVAGEKLFF
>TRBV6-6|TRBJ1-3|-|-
TGTGCCAGCAGTGCCGGGGGGACCTCTGGAAACACCATATATTTT
CASSAGGTSGNTIYF
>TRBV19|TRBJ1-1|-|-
TGTGCCAGTATCCCGGGCTCGGGGACTGAAGCTTTCTTT
CASIPGSGTEAFF
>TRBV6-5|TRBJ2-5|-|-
TGTGCCAGCAGCCGCGGCCAAGAGACCCAGTACTTC
CASSRGQETQYF
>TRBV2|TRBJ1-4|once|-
TGTGCCAGCTGTCAGGGGCGGTTAGCAACTAATGAAAAACTGTTTTTT
CASCQGRLATNEKLFF
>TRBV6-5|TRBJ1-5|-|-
TGTGCCAGCACAGTAGGGGATCAGCCCCAGCATTTT
CASTVGDQPQHF
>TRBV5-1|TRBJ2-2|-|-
TGCGCCAGCAGCTCCGGGACATACAAGAACACCGGGGAGCTGTTTTTT
CASSSGTYKNTGELFF